This is a list of T cell receptor beta chains from one sample in a study of cytomegalovirus exposure and HLA in healthy donors. Assay: immunoSEQ multiplex PCR; the TCRdb copy retains only in-frame clones and omits some. The sample shows about 180,000 clones, approximately 86% of them seen only once. The source material was PBMCs. These receptors originate from a man between 18 and 35 years old in good health and CMV-seropositive. CDR3s include the opening cysteine and the closing phenylalanine or tryptophan. A D gene is named only where the DNA matches it firmly. A clone size is listed for some rows: how often the clone was seen (once, few, many), or a class if it is expanded.

d_gene	abundance	v_gene	j_gene	len	CDR3nt	CDR3aa
NA	NA	TRBV5-6	TRBJ1-4	13	TGTGCCAGCAGCTTAGGACTTAGGGAAAAACTGTTTTTT	CASSLGLREKLFF
NA	NA	TRBV19	TRBJ1-1	15	TGTGCCAGTAGTGCAGCGGGACAACTTTACACTGAAGCTTTCTTT	CASSAAGQLYTEAFF
TRBD1	NA	TRBV7-2	TRBJ2-7	14	TGTGCCAGCAGCTGGGGACAGGGTGGCCACGAGCAGTACTTC	CASSWGQGGHEQYF
NA	NA	TRBV10-3	TRBJ1-5	15	TGTGCCATCAGTGAGTCGGTTGCAGCGGGTCAGCCCCAGCATTTT	CAISESVAAGQPQHF
NA	NA	TRBV13	TRBJ1-6	16	TGTGCCAGCAGCTTAGGACAGGGTATGGGGAATTCACCCCTCCACTTT	CASSLGQGMGNSPLHF
TRBD1	NA	TRBV7-8	TRBJ2-7	16	TGTGCCAGCGCCGAACCAACGACAGGGGGTGTCTACGAGCAGTACTTC	CASAEPTTGGVYEQYF
TRBD1	NA	TRBV27	TRBJ2-7	14	TGTGCCAGCAGTTTCAGGGGGCGAAGTTACGAGCAGTACTTC	CASSFRGRSYEQYF
NA	NA	TRBV21-1	TRBJ2-7	15	TGTGCCAGCACCCAGGGTGGATTTTGGGCCTACGAGCAGTACTTC	CASTQGGFWAYEQYF
TRBD2	NA	TRBV2	TRBJ2-1	14	TGTGCCACTAGGGGCGGGGGGGCTGAGAATGAGCAGTTCTTC	CATRGGGAENEQFF
NA	NA	TRBV2	TRBJ2-7	13	TGTGCCAGCAGGACAAAGGGGGACTACGAGCAGTACTTC	CASRTKGDYEQYF
NA	NA	TRBV7-3	TRBJ1-2	13	TGTGCCAGCAGCTCGGGACAAAACTATGGCTACACCTTC	CASSSGQNYGYTF
TRBD1	NA	TRBV5-4	TRBJ2-4	15	TGTGCCAGCAGCGGAGGGGACAGGGGGCGAGGCATTCAGTACTTC	CASSGGDRGRGIQYF
NA	NA	TRBV4-3	TRBJ1-4	15	TGCGCCAGCAGCCAAGTGGGGCAGCTCCTTGGAAAACTGTTTTTT	CASSQVGQLLGKLFF
TRBD1	NA	TRBV5-5	TRBJ1-5	15	TGTGCCAGCAGCTTGGGTGTCGCAGGGGGACAGCCCCAGCATTTT	CASSLGVAGGQPQHF
NA	NA	TRBV19	TRBJ2-1	14	TGTGCCAGTAGTATAAGTCCACTTTACAATGAGCAGTTCTTC	CASSISPLYNEQFF
TRBD1	NA	TRBV25-1	TRBJ1-4	17	TGTGCCAGCAGTGAACTACAGGGGTTGGGGGTTAGTGAAAAACTGTTTTTT	CASSELQGLGVSEKLFF
NA	few	TRBV7-9	TRBJ1-2	15	TGTGCCAGCAGCTTAGGTAGCACGGGGGACTATGGCTACACCTTC	CASSLGSTGDYGYTF
NA	few	TRBV6-1	TRBJ1-5	12	TGTGCCATCAAGCGGGAGAATCAGCCCCAGCATTTT	CAIKRENQPQHF
NA	NA	TRBV28	TRBJ1-3	16	TGTGCCAGCAGTCAGGGGTGGGGCACTAATGGTGACACCATATATTTT	CASSQGWGTNGDTIYF
TRBD1	NA	TRBV5-1	TRBJ1-1	13	TGCGCCAGCACCATAAATGACAGGGGACAAGCTTTCTTT	CASTINDRGQAFF
NA	once	TRBV6-6	TRBJ1-1	13	TGTGCCAGCAGTTCAGAGCAGGGGACTGAAGCTTTCTTT	CASSSEQGTEAFF
NA	NA	TRBV7-9	TRBJ1-2	15	TGTGCCAGCAGCTCCACAGGGACCACCTACTATGGCTACACCTTC	CASSSTGTTYYGYTF
TRBD1	NA	TRBV9	TRBJ2-5	15	TGTGCCAGCAGCAAACAGGACAGGTTTGGAGAGACCCAGTACTTC	CASSKQDRFGETQYF
NA	NA	TRBV11-2	TRBJ2-4	15	TGTGCCAGCAGCCTAAGACTAGAGGGCGAAAACATTCAGTACTTC	CASSLRLEGENIQYF
TRBD1	NA	TRBV6-6	TRBJ1-4	13	TGTGCCGGGGGGACAGCAACTAATGAAAAACTGTTTTTT	CAGGTATNEKLFF
NA	NA	TRBV9	TRBJ2-5	13	TGTGCCAGCAGCGTAGACCAGGAAGAGACCCAGTACTTC	CASSVDQEETQYF
NA	NA	TRBV27	TRBJ2-5	15	TGTGCCAGCAGTGCGGGGCGGGGGCTACAAGAGACCCAGTACTTC	CASSAGRGLQETQYF